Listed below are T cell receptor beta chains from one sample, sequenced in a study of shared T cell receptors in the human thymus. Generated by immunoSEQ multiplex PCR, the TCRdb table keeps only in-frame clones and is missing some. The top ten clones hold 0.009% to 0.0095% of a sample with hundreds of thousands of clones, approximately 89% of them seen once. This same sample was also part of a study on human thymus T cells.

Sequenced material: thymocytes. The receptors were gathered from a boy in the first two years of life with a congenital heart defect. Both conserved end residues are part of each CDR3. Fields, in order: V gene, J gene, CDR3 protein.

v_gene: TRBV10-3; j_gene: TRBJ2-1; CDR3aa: CAISGVQGQKYNEQFF
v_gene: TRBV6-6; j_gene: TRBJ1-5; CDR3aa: CASSYQTGGSQPQHF
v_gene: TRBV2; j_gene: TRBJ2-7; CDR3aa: CASIPRSLSSYEQYF
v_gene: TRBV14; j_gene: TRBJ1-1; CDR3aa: CASSRIGVEAFF
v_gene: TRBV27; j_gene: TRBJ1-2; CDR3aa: CASRNQHPLGYGYTF
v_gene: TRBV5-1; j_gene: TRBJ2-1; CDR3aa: CASSHRASSGEQFF
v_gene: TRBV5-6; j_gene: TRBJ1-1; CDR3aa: CASSLRRGQGIMNTEAFF
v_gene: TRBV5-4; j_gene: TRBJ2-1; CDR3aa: CASSLGTTYSSYNEQFF
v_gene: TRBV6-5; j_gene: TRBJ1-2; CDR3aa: CASSKGTAGSYGYTF
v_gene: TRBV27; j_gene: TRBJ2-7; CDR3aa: CASTYRNPHTGVHSYEQYF
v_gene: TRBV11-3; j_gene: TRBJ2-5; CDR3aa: CASSLGLQGETQYF
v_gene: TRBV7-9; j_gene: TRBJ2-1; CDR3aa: CASKQGMGTSGSNNEQFF
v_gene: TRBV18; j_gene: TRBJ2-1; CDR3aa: CASSPRGEQFF
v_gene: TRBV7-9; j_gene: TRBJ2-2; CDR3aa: CASSPKVGDTGELFF
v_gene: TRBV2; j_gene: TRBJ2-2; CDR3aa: CASSEQGAGELFF
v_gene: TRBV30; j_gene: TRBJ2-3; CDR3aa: CAWSGQGRIRTDTQYF
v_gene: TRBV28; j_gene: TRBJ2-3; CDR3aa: CASSPPSRRLSSDTQYF
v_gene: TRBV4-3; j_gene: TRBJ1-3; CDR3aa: CASSQGGTAFSGNTIYF
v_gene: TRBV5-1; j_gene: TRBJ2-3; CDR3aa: CASMRNPSSTDTQYF
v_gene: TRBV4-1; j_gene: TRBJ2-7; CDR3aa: CASSQDRDYAYEQYF
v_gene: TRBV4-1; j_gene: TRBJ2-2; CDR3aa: CASIGVRVHTGELFF
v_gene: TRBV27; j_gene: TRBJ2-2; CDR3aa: CASSPRTSGRAGTGELFF
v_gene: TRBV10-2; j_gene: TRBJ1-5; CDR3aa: CASSLWSNRGHQPQHF
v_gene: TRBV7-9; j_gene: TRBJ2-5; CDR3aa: CASSLELPSGVAYQETQYF
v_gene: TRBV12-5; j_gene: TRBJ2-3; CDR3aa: CASGLYAGGLTDTQYF